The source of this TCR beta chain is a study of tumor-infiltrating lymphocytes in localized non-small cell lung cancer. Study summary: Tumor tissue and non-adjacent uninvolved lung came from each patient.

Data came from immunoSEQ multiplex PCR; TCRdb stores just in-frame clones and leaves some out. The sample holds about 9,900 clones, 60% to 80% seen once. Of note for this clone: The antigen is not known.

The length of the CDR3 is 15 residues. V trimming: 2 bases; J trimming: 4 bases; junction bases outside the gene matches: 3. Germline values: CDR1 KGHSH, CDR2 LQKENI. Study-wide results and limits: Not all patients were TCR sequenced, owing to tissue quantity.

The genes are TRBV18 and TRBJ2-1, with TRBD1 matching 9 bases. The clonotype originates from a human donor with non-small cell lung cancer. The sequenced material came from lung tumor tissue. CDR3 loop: CASSPMGQGYNEQFF. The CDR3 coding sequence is TGTGCCAGCTCACCAATGGGACAGGGATACAATGAGCAGTTCTTC.